A single TCR beta chain is shown here with its context. This clone's antigen is unknown. Base qualities are not provided; no much larger clone lies one nucleotide away. Enrolling through a virtual design, the prospective study's participants ranged in age from roughly 18 to 95 years and lived across roughly 23 United States geographic areas. Cohort assignment in the prospective study relied on participant-reported clinical history from a screening survey and a study questionnaire. Exposed participants had been in contact, within 2 weeks of entering the study, with a person who had a PCR-confirmed or clinician-diagnosed case of COVID-19. In the prospective study, whole blood, serum and a nasopharyngeal or oropharyngeal swab were collected from each participant by mobile phlebotomists. Additional blood draws and questionnaires over an approximately 2-month period could optionally be provided by prospective study participants. Before DNA extraction, blood samples from the prospective study were shipped at room temperature or frozen.

The sample belongs to a study of blood T cell repertoires in COVID-19 (TCRdb year 2020). In the study overall: Samples covering the acute and convalescent phases of COVID-19 were provided by collaborators in the United States, Italy and Spain. Sample metadata almost always included a de-identified subject ID, COVID-19 status, age in years and sex. The samples were drawn from the first 160 participants of the ongoing ImmuneRACE study and from over a thousand subjects provided by 6 global collaborators. The repertoires were made available in a free public database intended to serve as a resource for research on the immune response to SARS-CoV-2. The material from the prospective study consisted of cDNA or gDNA derived from T cells, B-cell-depleted T cells, or PBMCs. Where HLA class I and class II types were available, the types were taken from metadata supplied by the sample provider, not from assay-based typing. The dataset comprised deeply sampled blood TCRbeta repertoires from subjects exposed to, actively infected with, or recovered from COVID-19.

TCRbeta CDR3 regions were amplified from genomic DNA by means of the immunoSEQ Assay, a bias-controlled multiplex PCR. The original pipeline was this. The number of nucleated cells in each sample was estimated from the amplification of reference gene primers within the assay. Sequence reads were collapsed and filtered to measure the absolute abundance of every unique TCRbeta CDR3 rearrangement. For each sample, productive Simpson clonality was calculated as the square root of Simpson's diversity index over productive rearrangements. Not all clones reach the TCRdb copy of this immuneACCESS table, which keeps in-frame sequences only. Checked studies attribute under half of the gap to unresolved V genes and leave the rest unexplained. V, J and clone size were drawn from that table, and D and trimming were deduced from the DNA. For this sample the table gives around 320,000 clones, of which roughly 86% were detected only once. The leading ten clones occupy 2.5% to 3.5% of the sample.

Beyond this particular receptor, the publication reports: The amount of clinical and demographic metadata varied by source and participant and was provided uncurated.

The germline V gene specifies SGHVS as CDR1 and FQNEAQ as CDR2. V loses 3 bases at its end and J loses 6 bases; junction bases beyond the gene matches: 6. The CDR3 sequence holds 14 residues, the cysteine and phenylalanine included. The retained sequence is limited to the CDR3, 42 bases, with the frame set at the first base. The sequence was obtained from a woman between 50 and 59 years old who had been exposed to COVID-19. The receptor chain draws on TRBV7-8 and TRBJ2-7, and TRBD1 matches 9 of the central bases. The sample consisted of PBMCs or T cells enriched from blood (not recorded which). CDR3 protein: CASSFSGQGGEQYF. The DNA sequence is given as TGTGCCAGCAGCTTCTCGGGACAGGGCGGCGAGCAGTACTTC. The full variable domain, with segments outside the CDR3 supplied by the reference TRBV7-8 and TRBJ2-7 proteins, appears as GAGVSQSPRYKVAKRGQDVALRCDPISGHVSLFWYQQALGQGPEFLTYFQNEAQLDKSGLPSDRFFAERPEGSVSTLKIQRTQQEDSAVYLCASSFSGQGGEQYFGPGTRLTVT.